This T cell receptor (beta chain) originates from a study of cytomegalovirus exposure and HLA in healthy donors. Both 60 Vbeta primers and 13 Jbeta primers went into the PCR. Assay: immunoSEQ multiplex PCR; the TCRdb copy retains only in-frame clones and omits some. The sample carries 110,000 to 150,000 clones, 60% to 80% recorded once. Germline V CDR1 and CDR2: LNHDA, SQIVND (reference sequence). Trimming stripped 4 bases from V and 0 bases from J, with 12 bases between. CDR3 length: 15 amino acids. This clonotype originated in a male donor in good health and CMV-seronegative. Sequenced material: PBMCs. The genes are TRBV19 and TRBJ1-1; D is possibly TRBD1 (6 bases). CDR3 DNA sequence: TGTGCCAGTAGTACCCACAGGGATTTGAACACTGAAGCTTTCTTT. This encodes CASSTHRDLNTEAFF.